These 26 T cell receptor beta chains originate from one sample sequenced in a study of cytomegalovirus exposure and HLA in healthy donors. The PCR employed 60 Vbeta primers together with 13 Jbeta primers. Produced via immunoSEQ multiplex PCR; TCRdb's table is partial and in-frame only. Among 99,000 or so clones listed, around 79% were seen once. The specimen sequenced was PBMCs. The receptor source for this set is a man in his sixties in good health and CMV-seropositive.

The CDR3 nucleotides read TGTGCCAGCAGCCAACTCTCTGGGGCCAACGTCCTGACTTTC. Translated, it gives CASSQLSGANVLTF. This chain connects TRBV11-2 to TRBJ2-6; no clear D. V dropped 5 bases and J dropped 0 bases, with 5 bases sitting between them. The CDR3 has 14 amino acids. CDR1 and CDR2 from the germline V gene are SGHAT and FQNNGV. The whole variable domain, filled in from reference TRBV11-2 and TRBJ2-6, reads EAGVAQSPRYKIIEKRQSVAFWCNPISGHATLYWYQQILGQGPKLLIQFQNNGVVDDSQLPKDRFSAERLKGVDSTLKIQPAKLEDSAVYLCASSQLSGANVLTFGAGSRLTVL.

This sequence joins TRBV28 and TRBJ1-1, with D maybe TRBD1 (5 bases). The V gene's germline CDR1 is MDHEN and CDR2 SYDVKM. V lost 5 bases to trimming and J lost 1 base, with 8 bases between them. The CDR3 length is 13 residues. The CDR3 DNA reads as TGTGCCAGCAGTCCCGGGGGGAACACTGAAGCTTTCTTT. Residues: CASSPGGNTEAFF.

The V and J genes are TRBV18 and TRBJ1-5; D is ambiguous. Germline values: CDR1 KGHSH, CDR2 LQKENI. There are 13 residues in the CDR3. V was clipped by 4 bases and J by 3 bases, with 7 bases between them. The CDR3 coding sequence is TGTGCCAGCTCACTTCGGGACAATCAGCCCCAGCATTTT. This translates into CASSLRDNQPQHF.

The chain employs TRBV9 and TRBJ2-6; D uncertain. Germline CDR1 is SGDLS and CDR2 is YYNGEE. V lost 4 bases to trimming and J lost 1 base, with 3 bases between them. CDR3 length equals 13 residues. CDR3: CASSSSGANVLTF. The CDR3, as DNA: TGTGCCAGCAGCTCGTCTGGGGCCAACGTCCTGACTTTC.

This clone was observed at least ten times. The chain has TRBV2 and TRBJ1-5; a weak D match, TRBD1 (5 bases). The CDR3 totals 18 residues. The germline V gene has CDR1 SNHLY and CDR2 FYNNEI. The V end was cut by 2 bases, the J end by 0 bases, with 17 bases between. CDR3 amino acids: CASSERAGGGYSNQPQHF. The CDR3 bases are TGTGCCAGCAGTGAAAGGGCCGGGGGAGGATATAGCAATCAGCCCCAGCATTTT.

V is TRBV27 and J is TRBJ2-7, with a possible D match to TRBD2 (5 bases). This CDR3 spans 13 amino acids. CDR1 is MNHEY, CDR2 SMNVEV, per germline (reference sequence). V lost 7 bases and J lost 4, with 14 bases in between. This chain's CDR3 is CASKDPRVYEQYF. The CDR3 DNA follows: TGTGCCAGCAAAGACCCGAGGGTATACGAGCAGTACTTC.

The CDR3 sequence: CASSQGGTGRGEQYF. The CDR3 nucleotides read TGTGCCAGCAGCCAGGGGGGGACAGGAAGAGGCGAGCAGTACTTC. The chain employs TRBV7-2 and TRBJ2-7, with D possibly being TRBD1 (8 bases). This CDR3 is 15 amino acids long. Germline lookup yields CDR1 SGHTA and CDR2 FQGNSA. V lost 5 bases to trimming and J lost 6 bases, with 20 bases between them.

This clone was seen a few times. This chain's CDR3 is CASSLGGTGGGGYTF. CDR3 bases: TGTGCCAGCAGCTTAGGGGGGACAGGGGGCGGTGGCTACACCTTC. The chain employs TRBV7-9 and TRBJ1-2, with 12 bases identical to TRBD1. The germline CDR1 and CDR2 sequences are SEHNR and FQNEAQ (reference sequence). The CDR3 length is 15 residues. The V gene end was trimmed by 1 base and the J gene end by 7 bases; junction bases not matched to a gene: 4.

This chain joins TRBV28 and TRBJ2-4; D is possibly TRBD1 (5 bases). The CDR3 has 13 residues. V was clipped by 6 bases and J by 9 bases, with 15 bases between them. Germline V lookup: CDR1 MDHEN, CDR2 SYDVKM. The CDR3 DNA follows: TGTGCCAGCAGCTCCAGGACATTAGCCATTCAGTACTTC. The encoded protein is CASSSRTLAIQYF.

J is TRBJ2-7 and V is TRBV4-1; TRBD2 is a possible D gene (5 bases). Trimming stripped 5 bases from V and 1 base from J, with 15 bases between. CDR3 length: 15 residues. The germline gives CDR1 MGHRA, CDR2 YSYEKL. The DNA of the CDR3 is TGCGCCAGCAGCGGAGGCGGGCTGCTTTCCTACGAGCAGTACTTC. Its translation: CASSGGGLLSYEQYF.

The count of this clone is one. In this CDR3 the conserved last residue, phenylalanine or tryptophan, is missing, so a read error is likely. The chain employs TRBV6-5 and TRBJ1-2; 7 positions match TRBD1. CDR1 is MNHEY, CDR2 SVGAGI, per germline. This CDR3 is 14 amino acids long. Trimming cost V 0 bases and J 10 bases; bases outside gene matches: 8. The CDR3 reads CASSYSGTAGDYTL. DNA of the CDR3: TGTGCCAGCAGTTACTCCGGGACAGCCGGTGACTACACCCTC.

The table lists this clone with a few counts. The gene calls are TRBV6-1 and TRBJ2-5; 8 nucleotides agree with TRBD2. This CDR3 spans 16 amino acids. V trimming: 2 bases; J trimming: 1 base; junction bases outside the gene matches: 6. Germline V gene lookup returns CDR1 MNHNS and CDR2 SASEGT. The CDR3 spells CASSEMAGGFQETQYF. CDR3 in DNA: TGTGCCAGCAGTGAAATGGCGGGGGGATTCCAAGAGACCCAGTACTTC.

This sequence joins TRBV10-1 and TRBJ2-7, with 7 bases fitting TRBD1. The J segment lost 5 bases and the V segment lost 8 bases, leaving 9 bases of the junction unmatched. Germline assignment: CDR1 WNHNN and CDR2 SYGVQD (reference sequence). The length of the CDR3 is 13 residues. CDR3 DNA sequence: TGCGCCAGCCAACCAGGGGGACGGGACGAGCAGTACTTC. Its translation: CASQPGGRDEQYF.

This clone was seen a few times. This sequence joins TRBV6-1 and TRBJ1-6; D is possibly TRBD1 (6 bases). The CDR3 extends over 15 amino acids. Germline assignment: CDR1 MNHNS and CDR2 SASEGT. Trimming removed 6 bases from V and 6 bases from J, with 15 bases in between. The CDR3 loop is CASRNRETGNSPLHF. The CDR3 region has the DNA TGTGCCAGCAGGAACAGGGAAACGGGTAATTCACCCCTCCACTTT.

A few counts support this clone. The rearrangement uses TRBV27 and TRBJ1-1, with D unresolved. The CDR3 consists of 13 residues. Germline V lookup: CDR1 MNHEY, CDR2 SMNVEV (reference sequence). Trimming pared 8 bases from V and 3 bases from J, leaving 13 bases between. This chain's CDR3 is CASRVLADTEAFF. DNA for the CDR3: TGTGCCAGCCGAGTTTTAGCGGACACTGAAGCTTTCTTT.

The rearrangement joins TRBV10-2 to TRBJ2-3; TRBD2 aligns across 9 bases. This CDR3 contains 15 residues. V trimming: 1 base; J trimming: 3 bases; junction bases outside the gene matches: 2. Looked up from germline, CDR1 is WSHSY and CDR2 is SAAADI. CDR3 sequence: CASSEWSGGTDTQYF. CDR3 coding DNA: TGCGCCAGCAGTGAGTGGAGCGGGGGGACAGATACGCAGTATTTT.

V is TRBV7-9 and J is TRBJ1-1; 7 bases fit TRBD1. Trimming cost V 6 bases and J 0 bases; bases outside gene matches: 1. CDR1 is SEHNR, CDR2 FQNEAQ, per germline (reference sequence). The CDR3 contains 13 residues. In DNA, the CDR3 is TGTGCCAGCAGAGGGGGCGTGAACACTGAAGCTTTCTTT. It is translated as CASRGGVNTEAFF.

This chain joins TRBV6-5 and TRBJ1-2; maybe TRBD1 (6 bases). Germline V gives CDR1 MNHEY, CDR2 SVGAGI. V gave up 4 bases and J gave up 4 bases, with 13 bases separating them. The CDR3 consists of 14 residues. The CDR3: CASSFLGGAYGYTF. In DNA form, the CDR3 reads TGTGCCAGCAGTTTCCTTGGGGGGGCCTATGGCTACACCTTC.

CDR3 sequence (DNA): TGTGCAAGTCGCTTAGCGCAGGGGCCGGCTAATGAAAAACTGTTTTTT. This gives the protein CASRLAQGPANEKLFF. The chain carries TRBV12-2 and TRBJ1-4; the table gives TRBD1 as D, unverified against the DNA. TRBV12-2 is classified as a pseudogene. This CDR3 is built from 16 residues.

CDR3 nucleotides: TGTGCCAGCAGTGAAGGGGCTCGCACAGATACGCAGTATTTT. This sequence encodes CASSEGARTDTQYF. The chain combines TRBV6-1 with TRBJ2-3, with D uncertain. This CDR3 is 14 amino acids long. The V gene's germline CDR1 is MNHNS and CDR2 SASEGT. Trimming took off 1 base at V and 1 base at J, with 6 bases between the two ends.

The chain is built from TRBV5-6 and TRBJ2-5, with 8 bases aligning to TRBD1. This CDR3 is built from 15 residues. CDR1 and CDR2 from the germline V gene are SGHDT and YYEEEE. After removal of 0 bases from V and 5 bases from J, the junction contained 6 bases not matched to a gene. As DNA, the CDR3 is TGTGCCAGCAGCTTGGTACAGGGGGTCGTCGAGACCCAGTACTTC. Amino acid sequence: CASSLVQGVVETQYF.

The chain links TRBV5-8 to TRBJ2-5; tentatively, D is TRBD1 (6 bases). V gave up 1 base and J gave up 3 bases, with 13 bases separating them. The CDR3 has 15 residues. Per the germline V gene, CDR1 is SGHTS and CDR2 is YDEGEE. The CDR3 sequence: CASSLQVRGEETQYF. DNA of the CDR3: TGTGCCAGCAGCTTGCAGGTCAGGGGAGAAGAGACCCAGTACTTC.

The chain joins TRBV25-1 to TRBJ2-1; D call uncertain. Germline CDR1 is MGHDK and CDR2 is SYGVNS. Deletions cut 5 bases from V and 4 bases from J, with 6 bases between. This CDR3 is 12 amino acids long. The CDR3 region is CASSRVYNEQFF. The CDR3 DNA reads as TGTGCCAGCAGTCGAGTATACAATGAGCAGTTCTTC.

The V call is TRBV10-2, the J call TRBJ2-1; D unresolved. CDR3 length equals 11 residues. Per germline, CDR1 WSHSY and CDR2 SAAADI. V was cut by 7 bases and J by 6 bases, with 7 bases left in between. CDR3 in amino acids: CASTLANEQFF. The CDR3 DNA reads TGCGCCAGCACGTTAGCCAATGAGCAGTTCTTC.

The chain links TRBV11-1 to TRBJ1-6; 9 bases fit TRBD1. Losses at the gene ends were 5 bases for V and 2 bases for J; bases not matched to a gene: 1. Germline assignment: CDR1 SGHAT and CDR2 FQDESV (reference sequence). The CDR3 runs 15 residues. The CDR3 loop reads CASSRDRAYNSPLHF. The CDR3 DNA is TGTGCCAGCAGCCGGGACAGGGCCTATAATTCACCCCTCCACTTT.

DNA for the CDR3: TGTGCCAGCAGCCCGAGACAGGGCTCCACTGAAGCTTTCTTT. Protein product: CASSPRQGSTEAFF. The rearrangement uses TRBV9 and TRBJ1-1; 7 bases line up with TRBD1. Germline CDR1 reads SGDLS; CDR2 reads YYNGEE. This CDR3 contains 14 residues. The junction had 7 bases not matched to a gene; V was cut back by 4 bases and J by 4 bases. The whole variable domain, filled in from reference TRBV9 and TRBJ1-1, reads DSGVTQTPKHLITATGQRVTLRCSPRSGDLSVYWYQQSLDQGLQFLIQYYNGEERAKGNILERFSAQQFPDLHSELNLSSLELGDSALYFCASSPRQGSTEAFFGQGTRLTVV.